Each of the 28 T cell receptor beta chains below was sequenced from the same sample in a study of T cells in Graves' hyperthyroidism and ophthalmopathy. Amplification yielded TCR beta CDR3 regions, with RNA transcripts as the source. An initial round of RT-PCR targeting the TCR CDR3 relied on the HTBI primer set. TCRdb called the multiplex PCR reads again in MiXCR, with one record for every CDR3 protein. The sample lists about 400,000 distinct CDR3 sequences, 14% to 15% occurring once. Specimen: blood. These receptors came from a woman aged 30 to 39 with Graves' hyperthyroidism.

This clonotype was found a few times. CDR3 DNA: TGCAGCGTAAAACTAGCGGAGTTTGCCGGCGAGCAGTACTTC. It is translated as CSVKLAEFAGEQYF. The chain joins TRBV20-1 to TRBJ2-7; the match to TRBD2 covers 8 bases. The germline V gene encodes CDR1 DFQATT and CDR2 SNEGSKA (reference sequence). The CDR3 is made up of 14 amino acids.

This clonotype appeared a few times. The chain has TRBV30 and TRBJ2-5; D gene unclear. The V gene's germline CDR1 is GTSNPN and CDR2 SVGIG (reference sequence). The V gene lost 3 bases and the J gene lost 3 bases, with 5 bases spanning the gap. This CDR3 has 11 amino acids. The CDR3 DNA is TGTGCCTGGAGCCAGGAAGAGACCCAGTACTTC. It yields the protein CAWSQEETQYF. The complete variable domain, with remaining parts taken from reference TRBV30 and TRBJ2-5, reads SQTIHQWPATLVQPVGSPLSLECTVEGTSNPNLYWYRQAAGRGLQLLFYSVGIGQISSEVPQNLSASRPQDRQFILSSKKLLLSDSGFYLCAWSQEETQYFGPGTRLLVL.

This clonotype was observed many times. The rearrangement links TRBV5-1 to TRBJ2-3; tentatively, D is TRBD2 (5 bases). CDR3 size: 13 residues. Trimming took 7 bases from V and 2 from J, leaving 11 bases between them. Germline CDR1 reads SGHRS; CDR2 reads YFSETQ. The CDR3 DNA sequence: TGCGCCAGCCGCTCGGGGTTCACAGATACGCAGTATTTT. This encodes CASRSGFTDTQYF.

This clonotype was detected ten times or more. V is TRBV5-1 and J is TRBJ2-7, with 7 bases lining up with TRBD2. The CDR3 runs 15 residues. The junction had 13 bases not matched to a gene; V was cut back by 6 bases and J by 4 bases. CDR1 is SGHRS and CDR2 is YFSETQ in the germline V gene. The CDR3 here is CASNSGASGKYEQYF. The CDR3 DNA sequence: TGCGCCAGCAACTCCGGGGCTAGCGGAAAATACGAGCAGTACTTC.

The table lists this clonotype with many counts. The V gene is TRBV7-9, the J gene TRBJ2-3, with no clear D. The CDR3 totals 12 residues. Germline V lookup: CDR1 SEHNR, CDR2 FQNEAQ (reference sequence). Trimming removed 0 bases from V and 3 bases from J, with 1 base in between. CDR3 nucleotide sequence: TGTGCCAGCAGCTTAGCTACAGATACGCAGTATTTT. Translating gives CASSLATDTQYF.

This chain's CDR3 is CATSDSSRPEQYF. The CDR3 nucleotides read TGTGCCACCAGTGATTCATCCCGCCCCGAGCAGTACTTC. The chain has TRBV24-1 and TRBJ2-7, with no clear D. Trimming shortened V by 2 bases and J by 6 bases, and 10 bases separated the two germline ends. This CDR3 region has 13 residues. Per the germline V gene, CDR1 is KGHDR and CDR2 is SFDVKD.

This clonotype has a count of ten or more. The V gene is TRBV28, the J gene TRBJ2-7; D call uncertain. The CDR3 runs 12 residues. Germline CDR1 and CDR2: MDHEN and SYDVKM. The V end was cut by 7 bases, the J end by 2 bases, with 9 bases between. In DNA, the CDR3 is TGTGCCAGCATCAATCGAGCCTACGAGCAGTACTTC. Translated, it gives CASINRAYEQYF.

This clonotype was detected only a few times. The rearrangement links TRBV20-1 to TRBJ2-5, with D uncertain. Trimming left V 0 bases short and J 5 bases short, with 13 bases between. Germline lookup yields CDR1 DFQATT and CDR2 SNEGSKA (reference sequence). This CDR3 is 14 amino acids long. The CDR3 bases are TGCAGTGCTAGAGATAGGACCAGCGCGGAGACCCAGTACTTC. Its protein is CSARDRTSAETQYF.

This clonotype was recorded at least ten times. This chain links TRBV5-1 with TRBJ2-1; 11 positions agree with TRBD1. Losses at the gene ends were 4 bases for V and 6 bases for J; bases not matched to a gene: 6. CDR1 is SGHRS and CDR2 is YFSETQ in the germline V gene. The CDR3 covers 15 residues. Here the CDR3 reads CASSQDRGRFNEQFF. The CDR3 nucleotides are TGCGCCAGCAGCCAGGACAGGGGGCGCTTCAATGAGCAGTTCTTC.

This clonotype has at least ten counts. This chain links TRBV27 with TRBJ2-7; 7 bases map to TRBD1. Germline loops: CDR1 MNHEY, CDR2 SMNVEV (reference sequence). J was trimmed by 6 bases and V by 4 bases; bases with no gene match: 6. The CDR3 has 13 residues. CDR3 coding DNA: TGTGCCAGCAGTTCCACGACAGGGACCGAGCAGTACTTC. Protein product: CASSSTTGTEQYF.

This clonotype has only a few counts. The chain combines TRBV27 with TRBJ2-2, with a weak D call TRBD1 (5 bases). The CDR3 consists of 18 residues. Germline lookup yields CDR1 MNHEY and CDR2 SMNVEV (reference sequence). V lost 2 bases, J lost 1 base, and 17 bases lay in between. This chain's CDR3 is CASSLDSGWGLNTGELFF. The DNA for the CDR3 is TGTGCCAGCAGTTTAGATAGTGGATGGGGCTTGAACACCGGGGAGCTGTTTTTT.

J is TRBJ1-4 and V is TRBV4-2, with D hard to call. Trimming cost V 3 bases and J 4 bases, with 9 bases left between them. The CDR3 has 14 amino acids. Germline lookup yields CDR1 LGHNA and CDR2 YNFKEQ. The CDR3 DNA is TGTGCCAGCAGCCAGCTTGACCGTAATGAAAAACTGTTTTTT. It codes for CASSQLDRNEKLFF.

There are many counts of this clonotype. The V call is TRBV28, the J call TRBJ2-7, with 8 bases fitting TRBD2. CDR1 is MDHEN and CDR2 is SYDVKM in the germline V gene. V dropped 3 bases and J dropped 5; count of bases not matched to a gene: 12. The CDR3 consists of 16 residues. The CDR3 nucleotides read TGTGCCAGCAGTTTGGTATCCCGCGGGAGGACAGACGAGCAGTACTTC. Its protein is CASSLVSRGRTDEQYF.

This clonotype was observed a handful of times. This chain joins TRBV6-1 and TRBJ1-3, with D tentatively TRBD1 (5 bases). V was pared by 7 bases and J by 4 bases, with 17 bases between. Germline CDR1 is MNHNS and CDR2 is SASEGT. The CDR3 length is 15 residues. CDR3 region: CASTPMLGEGNTIYF. The CDR3 DNA reads TGTGCCAGCACCCCAATGTTGGGGGAAGGAAACACCATATATTTT.

This clonotype was recorded many times. The CDR3 sequence is CAWSSMVSEAFF. The CDR3 DNA reads TGTGCCTGGAGTAGTATGGTGTCTGAAGCTTTCTTT. The chain carries TRBV30 and TRBJ1-1; D remains ambiguous. Germline V lookup: CDR1 GTSNPN, CDR2 SVGIG (reference sequence). The germline V and J ends were trimmed by 2 bases and 6 bases, with 10 bases remaining between them. This CDR3 contains 12 residues.

The V call is TRBV20-1, the J call TRBJ1-6; D perhaps matches TRBD1 (6 bases). The CDR3 contains 15 residues. CDR1 and CDR2 (germline): DFQATT, SNEGSKA (reference sequence). V lost 6 bases and J lost 3, with 15 bases in between. The CDR3 loop reads CSAPGGPIYNSPLHF. The DNA of the CDR3 is TGCAGTGCCCCCGGGGGGCCTATCTATAATTCACCCCTCCACTTT.

This clonotype appeared many times. The genes are TRBV29-1 and TRBJ2-1, with D perhaps TRBD1 (5 bases). Looked up from germline, CDR1 is SQVTM and CDR2 is ANQGSEA. The V and J ends lost 5 bases and 7 bases respectively, with 9 bases between them. The CDR3 contains 11 residues. The CDR3: CSVWQGNEQFF. CDR3 DNA sequence: TGCAGCGTTTGGCAGGGTAATGAGCAGTTCTTC.

This clonotype was counted ten times or more. V gene TRBV28 combines with J gene TRBJ1-2; no clear D. The ends were cut back, 4 bases at V and 8 bases at J, with 17 bases in the middle. CDR3 size: 14 residues. CDR1 is MDHEN, CDR2 SYDVKM, per germline. CDR3 protein: CASSSSTGTGGYTF. The CDR3 DNA reads TGTGCCAGCAGTTCTAGTACGGGTACGGGAGGCTACACCTTC.

This clonotype was recorded many times. V and J are TRBV10-3 and TRBJ2-5; 8 bases agree with TRBD2. The trim removed 4 bases at V and 0 bases at J, leaving 4 bases unmatched. Germline V gene data show CDR1 as ENHRY and CDR2 as SYGVKD. The CDR3 runs 15 residues. The CDR3 nucleotides read TGTGCCATCAGTGGGACTAGCCGATACCAAGAGACCCAGTACTTC. Its translation: CAISGTSRYQETQYF.

This clonotype was counted between two and nine times. This chain links TRBV11-2 with TRBJ1-1; weak D call: TRBD1 (5 bases). Germline CDR1 is SGHAT and CDR2 is FQNNGV. The CDR3 totals 15 residues. Trimming pared 0 bases from V and 0 bases from J, leaving 8 bases between. CDR3: CASSLEAGLNTEAFF. CDR3 in DNA: TGTGCCAGCAGCTTAGAGGCAGGGTTGAACACTGAAGCTTTCTTT.

Many counts were recorded for this clonotype. This chain connects TRBV5-1 to TRBJ2-3; 13 nucleotides align to TRBD2. V gave up 4 bases and J gave up 3 bases; unmatched junction bases: 5. Germline loops: CDR1 SGHRS, CDR2 YFSETQ. This CDR3 spans 16 amino acids. The CDR3, as DNA: TGCGCCAGCAGCGGCGGGACTAGCGGGACGACAGATACGCAGTATTTT. Its protein is CASSGGTSGTTDTQYF.

The chain is built from TRBV5-1 and TRBJ2-3, with a weak D call TRBD2 (6 bases). This CDR3 is 14 amino acids long. With 7 bases removed from V and 1 base from J, the gap between germline ends came to 13 bases. Germline lookup yields CDR1 SGHRS and CDR2 YFSETQ. The CDR3 spells CASHRETGTDTQYF. The CDR3 region has the DNA TGCGCCAGCCATCGGGAGACTGGCACAGATACGCAGTATTTT.

The chain uses TRBV2 and TRBJ2-7; D perhaps matches TRBD2 (7 bases). This CDR3 spans 14 amino acids. The germline V gene encodes CDR1 SNHLY and CDR2 FYNNEI. V dropped 4 bases and J dropped 7 bases, with 17 bases sitting between them. This chain's CDR3 is CASSVEPGGWEQYF. CDR3 nucleotide sequence: TGTGCCAGCAGTGTTGAGCCGGGGGGCTGGGAGCAGTACTTC. Full variable domain (rest looked up from reference TRBV2 and TRBJ2-7): EPEVTQTPSHQVTQMGQEVILRCVPISNHLYFYWYRQILGQKVEFLVSFYNNEISEKSEIFDDQFSVERPDGSNFTLKIRSTKLEDSAMYFCASSVEPGGWEQYFGPGTRLTVT.

On this clonotype: This clone may be a read error of a much larger clone one base away. The J gene is TRBJ1-3, the V gene TRBV12-3 or TRBV12-4; the D gene is possibly TRBD1 (5 bases). The CDR3 loop spans 15 amino acids. The CDR3 coding sequence is TGTGCCAGCAGAATGGGACGGCGCTCTGGAAACACCATGTATTTT. This codes for CASRMGRRSGNTMYF.

The V call is TRBV28, the J call TRBJ1-3; D not resolved. Trimming removed 5 bases from V and 4 bases from J, with 9 bases in between. The CDR3 consists of 13 residues. CDR1 is MDHEN and CDR2 is SYDVKM in the germline V gene. The CDR3 sequence is CASSIATGNTIYF. CDR3 sequence (DNA): TGTGCCAGCAGTATCGCAACGGGAAACACCATATATTTT.

This clonotype was detected once. The DNA of the CDR3 is TGTGCCAGTAAGCCCTACGGGACAGGGGACTACGAGCAGTACTTC. Protein sequence: CASKPYGTGDYEQYF. The chain carries TRBV19 and TRBJ2-7, with TRBD1 matching over 10 bases. Unmatched junction bases numbered 9, after V lost 7 bases and J lost 3 bases. Germline V gene data show CDR1 as LNHDA and CDR2 as SQIVND (reference sequence). This CDR3 has 15 residues.

With respect to this clonotype: A much larger clone lies a single base off, so this may be a read error. V usage is TRBV7-2 and J usage is TRBJ2-2; D remains unclear. This CDR3 contains 14 residues. Germline V gene data show CDR1 as SGHTA and CDR2 as FQGNSA. Between the trimmed V and J ends, which lost 5 bases and 3 bases, there was a span of 10 bases. This chain's CDR3 is CASSTGPYTGELFF. The CDR3 DNA reads as TGTGCCAGCAGCACCGGGCCCTACACCGGGGAGCTGTTTTTT.

This clonotype was observed a handful of times. This chain uses TRBV6-1 with TRBJ1-4; 7 bases fit TRBD1. This CDR3 is built from 14 residues. V lost 5 bases and J lost 8; bases outside the gene matches: 8. The germline CDR1 and CDR2 sequences are MNHNS and SASEGT. The CDR3, as DNA: TGTGCCAGCAGTTTAGGAGGGGGCCGAGAAAAACTGTTTTTT. Its protein is CASSLGGGREKLFF.